The T cell receptor beta chain under discussion was sequenced for a study of shared clonotypes between healthy human individuals. Overall study findings and caveats: Four donors held 4.5% to 5% of naive CD4 clonotypes in common.

Only in-frame clones appear in the TCRdb table, and some are missing; sequencing was by immunoSEQ multiplex PCR. The repertoire holds some 630,000 clones, with roughly 78% as singletons. The V segment lost 5 bases and the J segment 6 bases; nucleotides outside the gene matches: 5. From germline, CDR1 is ENHRY and CDR2 SYGVKD. The CDR3 covers 13 residues. On this clone itself: The antigen remains undetermined.

This receptor was identified in a woman under 40 in good health. Sequencing input: memory CD4+ T cells sorted from blood. As for subset: CD45RA-negative fraction. The chain recombines TRBV10-3 with TRBJ2-3; TRBD2 matches 7 bases. CDR3 region: CAISLADGDTQYF. Written as DNA, the CDR3 is TGTGCCATCAGTCTAGCGGATGGGGATACGCAGTATTTT.